These 4 T cell receptor beta chains were all obtained from the same sample, sequenced in a study of blood T cell repertoires in COVID-19. Sequencing used immunoSEQ multiplex PCR; TCRdb keeps in-frame clones, though not all of them. The sample carries 110,000 to 150,000 clones, around 80% recorded once. Sample: PBMCs or T cells enriched from blood (not recorded which). The receptors here all came from a woman aged 50 to 65 who had recovered from COVID-19.

This clone showed up just a few times. V usage is TRBV5-1 and J usage is TRBJ1-4, with 8 positions matching TRBD1. Germline V CDR1 and CDR2: SGHRS, YFSETQ. The junction had 6 bases not matched to a gene; V was cut back by 4 bases and J by 1 base. This CDR3 contains 16 residues. CDR3 protein: CASSGAGGVTNEKLFF. The CDR3 DNA reads as TGCGCCAGCAGCGGAGCAGGGGGCGTAACTAATGAAAAACTGTTTTTT.

This clone has only one observation. V gene TRBV5-6 combines with J gene TRBJ2-7; D call uncertain. The CDR3 runs to 13 residues. V lost 0 bases to trimming and J lost 6 bases, with 10 bases between them. Germline V gene sequence: CDR1 SGHDT, CDR2 YYEEEE. The CDR3 coding sequence is TGTGCCAGCAGCTTGGGTGCGCTCTCCGAGCAGTACTTC. Its translation is CASSLGALSEQYF.

CDR3 residues: CASSFSGGLGTEAFF. The CDR3 nucleotides read TGTGCCAGCAGCTTCTCGGGGGGCCTGGGCACTGAAGCTTTCTTT. The chain has TRBV7-2 and TRBJ1-1; TRBD1 might be the D (6 bases). The V end lost 3 bases, the J end lost 4 bases, and 15 bases lay between the germline ends. The germline CDR1 and CDR2 sequences are SGHTA and FQGNSA. This CDR3 region has 15 residues. The full variable domain, completed using reference TRBV7-2 and TRBJ1-1, is GAGVSQSPSNKVTEKGKDVELRCDPISGHTALYWYRQSLGQGLEFLIYFQGNSAPDKSGLPSDRFSAERTGGSVSTLTIQRTQQEDSAVYLCASSFSGGLGTEAFFGQGTRLTVV.

The gene calls are TRBV9 and TRBJ1-6, with TRBD1 as a possible D gene (5 bases). The CDR3 length is 14 residues. V was clipped by 0 bases and J by 7 bases, with 8 bases between them. Germline V CDR1 and CDR2: SGDLS, YYNGEE. CDR3 DNA: TGTGCCAGCAGCGTAGCGACAGAGAATTCACCCCTCCACTTT. Protein product: CASSVATENSPLHF.